What follows are 19 T cell receptor beta chains derived from one specimen sequenced in a study of T cells in Graves' hyperthyroidism and ophthalmopathy. Amplification yielded TCR beta CDR3 regions, with RNA transcripts as the source. In the first-round RT-PCR of the TCR CDR3, the HTBI primer set was used. One entry per CDR3 protein, called by TCRdb with MiXCR from the multiplex PCR reads. The sample lists about 690,000 distinct CDR3 sequences; approximately 15% were seen once. Sequenced: blood. The receptors here all came from a man aged 50 to 59 with Graves' hyperthyroidism.

Note on this clonotype: Being one base from a much bigger clone, this may be a read error. This sequence joins TRBV27 and TRBJ2-5, with D possibly TRBD2 on 5 matching bases. The CDR3 covers 13 residues. The germline V gene encodes CDR1 MNHEY and CDR2 SMNVEV (reference sequence). CDR3 in amino acids: CASSLSNGETQCF. CDR3 DNA sequence: TGTGCCAGCAGTTTATCGAACGGGGAGACCCAGTGCTTC.

This clonotype was detected many times. This chain links TRBV20-1 with TRBJ2-3, with TRBD2 matching 7 bases. Looked up from germline, CDR1 is DFQATT and CDR2 is SNEGSKA (reference sequence). The CDR3 has 16 residues. V lost 5 bases and J lost 0; bases outside the gene matches: 11. The CDR3 is CSAGDYSDSSTDTQYF. The CDR3 nucleotides read TGCAGTGCTGGGGACTACTCTGACTCTAGCACAGATACGCAGTATTTT.

This clonotype came up a few times. A read error may produce the germline difference seen at one junction end. V is TRBV4-3 and J is TRBJ2-5; TRBD1 aligns across 8 bases. Germline V CDR1 and CDR2: LGHNA, YSLEER. The CDR3 sequence is 16 residues long. The CDR3 is CASSQESPGGAETQYF. The DNA of the CDR3 is TGCGCCAGCAGTCAAGAGTCCCCAGGGGGCGCGGAGACCCAGTACTTC.

V and J are TRBV6-5 and TRBJ2-2; D is uncertain. V gave up 2 bases and J gave up 11 bases, with 9 bases separating them. Germline lookup yields CDR1 MNHEY and CDR2 SVGAGI. CDR3 size: 12 residues. The CDR3 bases are TGTGCCAGCAGTTACGGTCCAGGCGAGCTGTTTTTT. It codes for CASSYGPGELFF.

This clonotype came up a few times. J is TRBJ2-7 and V is TRBV29-1; maybe TRBD1 (6 bases). With 2 bases removed from V and 0 bases from J, the gap between germline ends came to 14 bases. The CDR3 loop spans 15 amino acids. CDR1 and CDR2 (germline): SQVTM, ANQGSEA. The CDR3 DNA sequence: TGCAGCGTTGAACATCGAGGGGGTAGCTCCTACGAGCAGTACTTC. Translated: CSVEHRGGSSYEQYF.

This clonotype was detected only a few times. The chain carries TRBV13 and TRBJ1-1; perhaps TRBD1 as D (5 bases). Germline CDR1 PRHDT, CDR2 FYEKMQ (reference sequence). There are 13 residues in the CDR3. V lost 1 base, J lost 5 bases, and 8 bases lay in between. This CDR3 reads CASSLVGETEAFF. CDR3 DNA: TGTGCCAGCAGCTTAGTAGGGGAGACTGAAGCTTTCTTT.

The chain links TRBV19 to TRBJ2-1; D remains unclear. Trimming cost V 3 bases and J 0 bases, with 9 bases left between them. Germline lookup yields CDR1 LNHDA and CDR2 SQIVND (reference sequence). The CDR3 runs to 15 residues. The CDR3 DNA is TGTGCCAGTAGTATGCTGGGAAGCTCCTACAATGAGCAGTTCTTC. Translated: CASSMLGSSYNEQFF.

This clonotype came up a few times. The chain links TRBV6-1 to TRBJ1-5, with D unclear. CDR3 length: 12 amino acids. The germline V and J ends were trimmed by 11 bases and 6 bases, with 14 bases remaining between them. Germline-derived CDR1 and CDR2 are MNHNS and SASEGT. The CDR3 nucleotides read TGTGCCCTCCGATCCGGGTCTCAGCCCCAGCATTTT. Amino acids: CALRSGSQPQHF.

The chain couples TRBV2 to TRBJ1-4, with 10 positions matching TRBD1. Germline V gene lookup returns CDR1 SNHLY and CDR2 FYNNEI. The V segment lost 6 bases and the J segment 7 bases; nucleotides outside the gene matches: 8. CDR3 length: 15 amino acids. In DNA form, the CDR3 reads TGTGCCAGCAGGGAACGACGGGACAGGGGTGAAAAACTGTTTTTT. This sequence encodes CASRERRDRGEKLFF.

This clonotype was detected many times. The chain has TRBV18 and TRBJ2-3; no clear D. Germline CDR1 reads KGHSH; CDR2 reads LQKENI. The CDR3 contains 15 residues. V lost 4 bases and J 0 bases, leaving 11 bases between the germline ends. DNA of the CDR3: TGTGCCAGCTCACACGGAGCACCAAGCACAGATACGCAGTATTTT. It yields the protein CASSHGAPSTDTQYF.

This clonotype was seen a few times. This chain uses TRBV2 with TRBJ2-5, with D tentatively TRBD1 (5 bases). V was cut by 4 bases and J by 2 bases, with 8 bases left in between. Germline CDR1 is SNHLY and CDR2 is FYNNEI. The CDR3 length is 13 residues. The CDR3: CASSGQRQETQYF. The CDR3 region has the DNA TGTGCCAGCAGTGGACAGAGACAAGAGACCCAGTACTTC.

Points on this clonotype: One end of the junction is discordant with germline, which a read error may explain. The rearrangement joins TRBV14 to TRBJ1-5; unclear D gene. The germline V gene has CDR1 SGHDN and CDR2 FVKESK. CDR3 size: 13 residues. CDR3 residues: CASSQGTWQPQQF. The CDR3 DNA sequence: TGTGCCAGCAGCCAAGGAACCTGGCAGCCCCAGCAGTTT.

This clonotype was found many times. The chain recombines TRBV6-6 with TRBJ2-1; D ambiguous. Germline lookup yields CDR1 MNHNY and CDR2 SVGAGI (reference sequence). This CDR3 comprises 13 residues. The V gene lost 1 base and the J gene lost 6 bases, with 7 bases spanning the gap. In DNA form, the CDR3 reads TGTGCCAGCAGTTACTTAGATCCCAATGAGCAGTTCTTC. This gives the protein CASSYLDPNEQFF.

This clonotype showed up just a few times. The CDR3 sequence is CASTGPGNEQFF. As DNA, the CDR3 is TGCGCCAGCACCGGGCCGGGCAATGAGCAGTTCTTC. The J gene is TRBJ2-1, the V gene TRBV10-2; D is uncertain. Germline CDR1 reads WSHSY; CDR2 reads SAAADI. Deletions cut 7 bases from V and 6 bases from J, with 10 bases between. The CDR3 extends over 12 amino acids.

This clonotype was seen ten or more times. The gene calls are TRBV20-1 and TRBJ2-5; no definite D call. V was pared by 1 base and J by 5 bases, with 17 bases between. Germline assignment: CDR1 DFQATT and CDR2 SNEGSKA (reference sequence). This CDR3 is 15 amino acids long. CDR3 coding DNA: TGCAGTGCTAGAGCCCCTCAGGCTCCCCTGGAGACCCAGTACTTC. This codes for CSARAPQAPLETQYF.

This clonotype was counted only a few times. The chain links TRBV7-2 to TRBJ2-1; D might be TRBD1 (6 bases). CDR1 and CDR2 from the germline V gene are SGHTA and FQGNSA. The CDR3 is 14 residues long. V lost 6 bases and J 7 bases, leaving 16 bases between the germline ends. The CDR3 loop is CASRPGQRANEQFF. The CDR3 DNA reads TGTGCCAGCAGGCCGGGACAAAGGGCGAATGAGCAGTTCTTC.

This chain links TRBV7-6 with TRBJ2-1; tentative D call: TRBD2 (5 bases). V was pared by 3 bases and J by 2 bases, with 8 bases between. The CDR3 consists of 14 residues. Germline V lookup: CDR1 SGHVS, CDR2 FNYEAQ. The CDR3 reads CASSLMTTYNEQFF. The CDR3 region has the DNA TGTGCCAGCAGCTTGATGACTACCTACAATGAGCAGTTCTTC.

This clonotype was picked up many times. The chain has TRBV28 and TRBJ2-3; 7 bases are shared with TRBD2. The germline V gene has CDR1 MDHEN and CDR2 SYDVKM. CDR3 size: 14 residues. The J segment lost 2 bases and the V segment lost 8 bases, leaving 7 bases of the junction unmatched. The DNA for the CDR3 is TGTGCCAGCCGCCCAAGCGGGGACACAGATACGCAGTATTTT. Its translation is CASRPSGDTDTQYF.

This clonotype was detected ten times or more. The rearrangement joins TRBV10-3 to TRBJ2-7; D is uncertain. Germline-derived CDR1 and CDR2 are ENHRY and SYGVKD. Trimming stripped 0 bases from V and 0 bases from J, with 6 bases between. The CDR3 runs to 14 residues. The CDR3 loop reads CAISESQASYEQYF. The CDR3 region has the DNA TGTGCCATCAGTGAGTCCCAGGCCTCCTACGAGCAGTACTTC.